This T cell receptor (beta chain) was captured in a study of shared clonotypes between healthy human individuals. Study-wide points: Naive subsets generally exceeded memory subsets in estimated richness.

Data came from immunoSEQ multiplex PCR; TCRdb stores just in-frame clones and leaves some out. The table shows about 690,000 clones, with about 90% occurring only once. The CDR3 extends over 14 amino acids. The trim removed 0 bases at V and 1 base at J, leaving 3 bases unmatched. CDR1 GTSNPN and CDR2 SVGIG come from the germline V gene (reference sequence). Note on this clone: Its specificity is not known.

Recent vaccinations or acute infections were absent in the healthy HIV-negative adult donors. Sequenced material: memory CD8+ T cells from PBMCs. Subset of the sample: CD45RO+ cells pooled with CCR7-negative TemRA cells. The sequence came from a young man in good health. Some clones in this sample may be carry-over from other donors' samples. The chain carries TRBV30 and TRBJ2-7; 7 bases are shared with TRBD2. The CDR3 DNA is TGTGCCTGGAGTGTCCGGGGGGTTTCCTACGAGCAGTACTTC. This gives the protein CAWSVRGVSYEQYF.